The 18 T cell receptor beta chains below all came from one sample that was sequenced in a study of cytomegalovirus exposure and HLA in healthy donors. Sequencing was performed with immunoSEQ multiplex PCR; in TCRdb, only in-frame clones are kept and a portion is missing. The sample includes roughly 140,000 clones, about 89% of them seen just once. What was sequenced was PBMCs. All receptors derive from a woman between 18 and 30 years old in good health and CMV-seropositive.

The gene calls are TRBV5-8 and TRBJ2-3; TRBD1 aligns across 7 bases. Germline values: CDR1 SGHTS, CDR2 YDEGEE. V gave up 3 bases and J gave up 4 bases; unmatched junction bases: 11. The CDR3 consists of 16 residues. CDR3 amino acids: CASSWKGRGLSDTQYF. CDR3 bases: TGTGCCAGCAGCTGGAAAGGAAGGGGGCTATCAGATACGCAGTATTTT.

V gene TRBV6-5 combines with J gene TRBJ2-3; 9 bases line up with TRBD1. Germline V gene lookup returns CDR1 MNHEY and CDR2 SVGAGI. V dropped 6 bases and J dropped 3; count of bases not matched to a gene: 7. The CDR3 spans 15 residues. The CDR3 reads CASSPETGGTDTQYF. CDR3 in DNA: TGTGCCAGCAGCCCTGAGACAGGGGGAACAGATACGCAGTATTTT.

The chain is built from TRBV6-1 and TRBJ1-3; 7 nucleotides match TRBD1. The CDR3 runs 16 residues. The V and J ends lost 0 bases and 5 bases, in that order; junction bases with no gene match: 7. Germline V CDR1 and CDR2: MNHNS, SASEGT. The CDR3 DNA reads as TGTGCCAGCAGTGAAGCGCTGGACAGGTTCAGAAACACCATATATTTT. Amino acid sequence: CASSEALDRFRNTIYF.

The rearrangement uses TRBV27 and TRBJ2-3, with TRBD1 matching over 7 bases. The J segment lost 2 bases and the V segment lost 4 bases, leaving 6 bases of the junction unmatched. This CDR3 has 15 amino acids. Germline V gene lookup returns CDR1 MNHEY and CDR2 SMNVEV (reference sequence). CDR3 loop: CASSSWTGDTDTQYF. The CDR3 DNA follows: TGTGCCAGCAGTTCCTGGACAGGCGACACAGATACGCAGTATTTT.

The CDR3 DNA sequence: TGTGCCAGCAGTGAAGCGAGGGAGCAGTTCTTC. Translating it yields CASSEAREQFF. The chain couples TRBV2 to TRBJ2-1; D gene uncertain. The germline V gene has CDR1 SNHLY and CDR2 FYNNEI. The V end was cut by 0 bases, the J end by 10 bases, with 4 bases between. The CDR3 spans 11 residues.

V is TRBV21-1 and J is TRBJ2-7; the D call TRBD2 from the table was never checked on the DNA. TRBV21-1 is labeled a pseudogene. There are 16 residues in the CDR3. Written as DNA, the CDR3 is TGTGCCAGCAGCAACCAACTAGCGGGAGAATGGTGCGAGCAGTACTTC. Protein: CASSNQLAGEWCEQYF.

The V gene is TRBV5-4, the J gene TRBJ1-2; no definite D call. CDR3 size: 15 residues. CDR1 and CDR2 (germline): SGHNT, YYREEE (reference sequence). The germline V and J ends were trimmed by 4 bases and 5 bases, with 18 bases remaining between them. Written as DNA, the CDR3 is TGTGCCAGCAGCCCTGTAAGCGGTGCCTTATATGGCTACACCTTC. Translated: CASSPVSGALYGYTF.

This clone was observed a handful of times. The CDR3 sequence: CASSSTRSQNTEAFF. Written as DNA, the CDR3 is TGTGCCAGCAGTTCCACTAGATCACAGAACACTGAAGCTTTCTTT. This chain links TRBV6-5 with TRBJ1-1; D is ambiguous. Trimming took off 4 bases at V and 1 base at J, with 13 bases between the two ends. CDR1 MNHEY and CDR2 SVGAGI come from the germline V gene. This CDR3 comprises 15 residues.

The chain has TRBV11-2 and TRBJ1-2; D might be TRBD1 (6 bases). V shed 5 bases and J shed 4 bases, with 17 bases lying between them. Germline values: CDR1 SGHAT, CDR2 FQNNGV. The CDR3 has 15 residues. CDR3 sequence (DNA): TGTGCCAGCAGCCAGGCTGGACAGAGGCTCTATGGCTACACCTTC. It is translated as CASSQAGQRLYGYTF.

The DNA for the CDR3 is TGTGCCTGGGCCTATACAGGGCCTTCTGGAAACACCATATATTTT. This encodes CAWAYTGPSGNTIYF. The chain combines TRBV30 with TRBJ1-3; a weak D match, TRBD1 (6 bases). The CDR3 covers 15 residues. Trimming removed 5 bases from V and 1 base from J, with 15 bases in between. Germline V lookup: CDR1 GTSNPN, CDR2 SVGIG (reference sequence).

Of note for this clone: Its ends do not fully match the called genes, so a read error is possible. The gene calls are TRBV19 and TRBJ2-7; 8 nucleotides match TRBD2. The CDR3 has 14 amino acids. Germline CDR1 reads LNHDA; CDR2 reads SQIVND (reference sequence). The CDR3 nucleotides read TGCCACCCAAACCGGACTAGCCTTCCCTACGAGCAGTACTTC. Translating gives CHPNRTSLPYEQYF. The full variable domain, rest sourced from reference TRBV19 and TRBJ2-7, is DGGITQSPKYLFRKEGQNVTLSCEQNLNHDAMYWYRQDPGQGLRLIYYSQIVNDFQKGDIAEGYSVSREKKESFPLTVTSAQKNPTAFYLCHPNRTSLPYEQYFGPGTRLTVT.

The V call is TRBV14, the J call TRBJ2-7; D might be TRBD2 (6 bases). The germline V gene encodes CDR1 SGHDN and CDR2 FVKESK. Trimming pared 0 bases from V and 4 bases from J, leaving 13 bases between. The CDR3 runs to 15 residues. Here the CDR3 reads CASSQEDGRWYEQYF. In DNA form, the CDR3 reads TGTGCCAGCAGCCAAGAGGACGGGAGATGGTACGAGCAGTACTTC.

The rearrangement joins TRBV23-1 to TRBJ2-7, with 10 bases fitting TRBD1. TRBV23-1 is an ORF; its function is uncertain. V lost 0 bases and J lost 3; bases outside the gene matches: 5. The CDR3 loop spans 16 amino acids. The CDR3 sequence: CASSQSGQGRGYEQYF. In nucleotides, the CDR3 is TGCGCCAGCAGTCAATCGGGACAGGGGAGAGGCTACGAGCAGTACTTC.

The rearrangement joins TRBV27 to TRBJ1-1; TRBD1 matches 10 bases. Germline CDR1 MNHEY, CDR2 SMNVEV (reference sequence). The CDR3 spans 13 residues. Losses at the gene ends were 3 bases for V and 11 bases for J; bases not matched to a gene: 6. CDR3 bases: TGTGCCAGCAGTTTGGGGACAGGGGCTTCTGCTTTCTTT. This sequence encodes CASSLGTGASAFF.

The V call is TRBV6-5, the J call TRBJ2-5; the match to TRBD2 covers 14 bases. The V segment lost 6 bases and the J segment 4 bases; nucleotides outside the gene matches: 4. CDR3 length equals 15 residues. Germline V gene data show CDR1 as MNHEY and CDR2 as SVGAGI. The CDR3 loop reads CASSPGTSGRETQYF. The CDR3 region has the DNA TGTGCCAGCAGCCCCGGGACTAGCGGGAGAGAGACCCAGTACTTC.

This sequence joins TRBV29-1 and TRBJ1-5; 7 positions agree with TRBD1. The CDR3 runs 13 residues. The V and J ends lost 4 bases and 5 bases, in that order; junction bases with no gene match: 5. Germline lookup yields CDR1 SQVTM and CDR2 ANQGSEA. In nucleotides, the CDR3 is TGCAGCGTTGCGGGGACAGCCGATCAGCCCCAGCATTTT. Protein product: CSVAGTADQPQHF.

This clone came up once. V is TRBV7-9 and J is TRBJ2-1; D might be TRBD2 (6 bases). Trimming removed 3 bases at V and 8 bases at J, with 17 bases between. CDR1 and CDR2 from the germline V gene are SEHNR and FQNEAQ (reference sequence). The CDR3 is made up of 15 amino acids. CDR3 nucleotide sequence: TGTGCCAGCAGCTTCGGGACTCAGTCTATCTATGAGCAGTTCTTC. This codes for CASSFGTQSIYEQFF. The full variable domain, its missing parts supplied by reference TRBV7-9 and TRBJ2-1, is DTGVSQNPRHKITKRGQNVTFRCDPISEHNRLYWYRQTLGQGPEFLTYFQNEAQLEKSRLLSDRFSAERPKGSFSTLEIQRTEQGDSAMYLCASSFGTQSIYEQFFGPGTRLTVL.

The chain joins TRBV6-1 to TRBJ2-7; D call uncertain. Deletions cut 3 bases from V and 3 bases from J, with 9 bases between. This CDR3 is built from 13 residues. Germline lookup yields CDR1 MNHNS and CDR2 SASEGT. For the CDR3, the DNA is TGTGCCAGCAGTGATGGGCTGAACTACGAGCAGTACTTC. The encoded protein is CASSDGLNYEQYF.